The 7 T cell receptor beta chains listed next were all sequenced from one sample in a study of immune heterogeneity within non-small cell lung tumors. Bulk tumor genomic DNA was the template, and each sample received about 600 ng. Several far-apart biopsies were taken per primary tumor during surgery. It was patients with untreated, newly diagnosed non-small cell lung cancer who underwent curative surgery. Multiplex PCR with 32 V and 13 J primers amplified TCR beta CDR3. MiXCR, applied by TCRdb to the multiplex PCR reads, yields one record per CDR3 protein. This table has about 3,300 distinct CDR3 sequences, 52% appearing once. The specimen was lung tumor tissue. The receptors were gathered from a man between 60 and 70 years old with non-small cell lung cancer.

This clonotype is labeled medium-sized. The chain links TRBV25-1 to TRBJ1-2; D gene ambiguous. With 5 bases removed from V and 0 bases from J, the gap between germline ends came to 4 bases. CDR1 MGHDK and CDR2 SYGVNS come from the germline V gene. CDR3 length equals 12 residues. The CDR3 protein is CASSPTNYGYTF. In DNA, the CDR3 is TGTGCCAGCAGTCCTACTAACTATGGCTACACCTTC.

This clonotype was seen a handful of times. This could be a read error, since a much larger clone is one nucleotide away. The chain carries TRBV29-1 and TRBJ2-1, with D maybe TRBD1 (5 bases). Germline V gene lookup returns CDR1 SQVTM and CDR2 ANQGSEA. The CDR3 covers 16 residues. For the CDR3, the DNA is TGCAGCTTTGACTCGGTTGGGGCTAGCTCCTACAATGAGCAGTTCTTC. The encoded protein is CSFDSVGASSYNEQFF.

The J gene is TRBJ1-5, the V gene TRBV6-2 or TRBV6-3; D not resolved. CDR3 length: 13 amino acids. Germline lookup yields CDR1 MNHEY and CDR2 SVGEGT. Trimming left V 2 bases short and J 1 base short, with 3 bases between. Here the CDR3 DNA reads TGTGCCAGCAGTTACCAGAGCAATCAGCCCCAGCATTTT. This codes for CASSYQSNQPQHF.

This clonotype rates as medium-sized (0.01 to 0.1%). This rearrangement joins TRBV9 to TRBJ2-2; D is undetermined. The CDR3 sequence is 16 residues long. Trimming removed 4 bases at V and 0 bases at J, with 13 bases between. Germline CDR1 is SGDLS and CDR2 is YYNGEE. CDR3 region: CASSPNVVANTGELFF. In nucleotides, the CDR3 is TGTGCCAGCAGCCCTAACGTGGTCGCGAACACCGGGGAGCTGTTTTTT. Combining the CDR3 with reference TRBV9 and TRBJ2-2 gives the whole variable domain DSGVTQTPKHLITATGQRVTLRCSPRSGDLSVYWYQQSLDQGLQFLIQYYNGEERAKGNILERFSAQQFPDLHSELNLSSLELGDSALYFCASSPNVVANTGELFFGEGSRLTVL.

This clonotype is deemed medium-sized. The rearrangement joins TRBV9 to TRBJ1-4; 7 bases map to TRBD1. CDR1 is SGDLS and CDR2 is YYNGEE in the germline V gene. The V segment lost 8 bases and the J segment 6 bases; nucleotides outside the gene matches: 10. This CDR3 spans 14 amino acids. The CDR3 protein is CARPRDSLYEKLFF. The DNA of the CDR3 is TGTGCCAGACCCAGGGACAGTTTATATGAAAAACTGTTTTTT.

As for this clonotype: The junction and the germline gene differ at one end; a read error may be behind it. The chain combines TRBV20-1 with TRBJ2-1, with 7 positions matching TRBD2. Germline V gene lookup returns CDR1 DFQATT and CDR2 SNEGSKA (reference sequence). This CDR3 is built from 15 residues. In DNA, the CDR3 is TGTAGTGCTAGAACCTCCCGCGGGAGTTACAATGAGCAGGTCTTC. Residues: CSARTSRGSYNEQVF.

This clonotype was counted only a few times. This rearrangement joins TRBV6-5 to TRBJ2-1; D uncertain. Trimming cost V 0 bases and J 8 bases, with 11 bases left between them. CDR3 length: 14 residues. Germline CDR1 MNHEY, CDR2 SVGAGI. The CDR3 is CASSYSTLQDEQFF. CDR3 DNA sequence: TGTGCCAGCAGTTACTCGACGCTCCAAGATGAGCAGTTCTTC.